The clone carrying this TCR beta chain has at least ten counts. The antigen is unknown. This entry belongs to a study of CD8 T cells in ankylosing spondylitis. This CDR3 is built from 16 residues. V was clipped by 0 bases and J by 6 bases; unmatched bases: 8. From germline, CDR1 is SGDLS and CDR2 YYNGEE. Each TCR beta library was made by quantitative 5'-RACE that incorporated molecular barcodes. TCRdb itself ran the 5' RACE reads through MiXCR, one entry per CDR3 protein. The table has 35,000 to 50,000 distinct CDR3 sequences, 3% to 4% seen once; the top ten hold roughly 4%. Regarding the study as a whole: As for the disease-linked clones, they showed a CD8+ phenotype and occurred at relatively low frequencies in peripheral blood. There was reportedly significant enrichment of clones that were disease-linked in matched ankylosing spondylitis synovial fluid. Blood from ankylosing spondylitis patients appeared to carry a characteristic roughly 8-variant TCR beta motif.

The receptor was isolated from a female donor with ankylosing spondylitis or in good health (not recorded which). The chain is built from TRBV9 and TRBJ2-2; 7 bases are shared with TRBD2. The sample taken for sequencing was blood, either unsorted or a sorted T cell fraction (not recorded which). This CDR3 is CASSVEAQAGAGELFF. As DNA, the CDR3 is TGTGCCAGCAGCGTAGAAGCGCAGGCGGGGGCCGGGGAGCTGTTTTTT.